The T cell receptor (beta chain) under discussion was sequenced for a study of T cell repertoires in cytomegalovirus infection. Study context: Carrying CMV and the relevant HLA type showed in public TCR beta signatures.

The ends lost 5 bases at V and 4 bases at J; junction bases unmatched: 15. The V gene's germline CDR1 is SGHAT and CDR2 FQNNGV. CDR3 length: 17 residues. MiXCR, run by TCRdb on the reads, gives a single entry per CDR3 protein. The sample yields 450,000 to 600,000 distinct CDR3 sequences, 30% to 35% seen once. On this clonotype itself: Its target is unknown.

This clonotype originated in a human donor in good health (CMV status not recorded). Some clones in this sample may be carry-over from other donors' samples. This sample comprised cultured PBMCs, obtained from culture after CMV antigen stimulation. The rearrangement links TRBV11-2 to TRBJ2-7; TRBD1 matches 9 bases. Written as DNA, the CDR3 is TGTGCCAGCAGCCTAACTACCTCGGGACAGGGTTTGTACGAGCAGTACTTC. Its translation: CASSLTTSGQGLYEQYF.